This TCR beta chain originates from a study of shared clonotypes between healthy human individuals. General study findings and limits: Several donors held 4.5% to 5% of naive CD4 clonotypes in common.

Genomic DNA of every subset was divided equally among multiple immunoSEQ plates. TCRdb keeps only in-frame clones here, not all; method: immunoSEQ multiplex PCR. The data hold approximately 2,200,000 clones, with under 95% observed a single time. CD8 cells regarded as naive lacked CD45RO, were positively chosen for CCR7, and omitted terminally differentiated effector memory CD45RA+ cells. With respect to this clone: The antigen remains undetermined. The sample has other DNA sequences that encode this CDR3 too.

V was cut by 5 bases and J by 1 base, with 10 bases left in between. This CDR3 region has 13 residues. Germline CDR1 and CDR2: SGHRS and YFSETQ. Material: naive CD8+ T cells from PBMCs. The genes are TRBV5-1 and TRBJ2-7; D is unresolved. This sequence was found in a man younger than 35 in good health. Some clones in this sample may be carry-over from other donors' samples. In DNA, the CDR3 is TGCGCCAGCAGGGAAGGTCTTTCCTACGAGCAGTACTTC. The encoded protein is CASREGLSYEQYF.